This T cell receptor beta chain derives from a study of blood T cell repertoires in COVID-19. Using immunoSEQ multiplex PCR, the repertoire was profiled, and TCRdb retains in-frame clones only, with some absent. The sample has about 380,000 clones; approximately 80% are singletons. After removal of 5 bases from V and 9 bases from J, the junction contained 7 bases not matched to a gene. Per the germline V gene, CDR1 is SEHNR and CDR2 is FQNEAQ (reference sequence). The CDR3 is made up of 14 amino acids. The specimen sequenced was peripheral blood. The chain carries TRBV7-9 and TRBJ2-1; TRBD2 matches 10 bases. This receptor was taken from a human donor with acute or convalescent COVID-19. The donor label of this sample is uncertain. CDR3 DNA: TGTGCCAGCAGCCCAATTGAGCGGGGGGGTGAGCAGTTCTTC. This gives the protein CASSPIERGGEQFF.